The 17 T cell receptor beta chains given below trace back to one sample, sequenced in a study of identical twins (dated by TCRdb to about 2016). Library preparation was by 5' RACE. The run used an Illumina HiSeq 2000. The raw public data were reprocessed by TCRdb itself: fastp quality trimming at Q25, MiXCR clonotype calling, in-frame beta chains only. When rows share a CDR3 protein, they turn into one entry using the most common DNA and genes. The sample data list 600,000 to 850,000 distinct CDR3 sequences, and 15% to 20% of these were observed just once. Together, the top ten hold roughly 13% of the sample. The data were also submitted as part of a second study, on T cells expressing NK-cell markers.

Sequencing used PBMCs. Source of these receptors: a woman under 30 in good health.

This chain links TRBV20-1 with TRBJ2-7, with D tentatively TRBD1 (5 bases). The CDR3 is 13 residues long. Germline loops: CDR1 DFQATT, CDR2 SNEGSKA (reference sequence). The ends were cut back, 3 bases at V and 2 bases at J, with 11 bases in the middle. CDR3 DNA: TGCAGTGCTAGCTCTCGACAGACCTACGAGCAGTACTTC. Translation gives CSASSRQTYEQYF.

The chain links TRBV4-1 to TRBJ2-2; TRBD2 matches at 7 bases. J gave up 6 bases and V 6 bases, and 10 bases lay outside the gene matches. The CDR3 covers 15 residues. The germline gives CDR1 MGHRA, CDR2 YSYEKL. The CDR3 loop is CASRPPASGPGELFF. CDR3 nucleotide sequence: TGCGCCAGCAGGCCTCCGGCTAGCGGCCCCGGGGAGCTGTTTTTT.

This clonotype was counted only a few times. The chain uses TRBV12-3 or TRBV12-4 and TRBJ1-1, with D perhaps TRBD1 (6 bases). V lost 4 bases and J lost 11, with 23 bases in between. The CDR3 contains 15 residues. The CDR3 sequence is CASSSRDNRKPGAFF. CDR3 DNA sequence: TGTGCCAGCAGTTCACGGGACAATCGGAAGCCGGGGGCTTTCTTT.

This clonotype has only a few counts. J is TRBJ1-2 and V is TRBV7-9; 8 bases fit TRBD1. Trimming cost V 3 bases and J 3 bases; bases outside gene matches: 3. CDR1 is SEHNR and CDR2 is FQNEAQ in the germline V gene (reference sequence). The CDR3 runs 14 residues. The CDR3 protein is CASSLETGDYGYTF. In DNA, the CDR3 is TGTGCCAGCAGCTTGGAGACAGGGGACTATGGCTACACCTTC.

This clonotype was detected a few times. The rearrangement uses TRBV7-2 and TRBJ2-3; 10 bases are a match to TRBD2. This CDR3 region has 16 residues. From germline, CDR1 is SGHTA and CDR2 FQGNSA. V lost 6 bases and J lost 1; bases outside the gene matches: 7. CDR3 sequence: CASSPRGTSGTDTQYF. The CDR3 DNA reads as TGTGCCAGCAGTCCTAGGGGGACTAGCGGCACAGATACGCAGTATTTT.

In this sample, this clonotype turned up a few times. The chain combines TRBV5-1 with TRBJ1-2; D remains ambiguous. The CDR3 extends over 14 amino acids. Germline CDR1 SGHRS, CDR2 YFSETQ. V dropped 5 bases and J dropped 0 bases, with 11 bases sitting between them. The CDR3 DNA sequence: TGCGCCAGCAGGGACGGACGAGCTAACTATGGCTACACCTTC. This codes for CASRDGRANYGYTF.

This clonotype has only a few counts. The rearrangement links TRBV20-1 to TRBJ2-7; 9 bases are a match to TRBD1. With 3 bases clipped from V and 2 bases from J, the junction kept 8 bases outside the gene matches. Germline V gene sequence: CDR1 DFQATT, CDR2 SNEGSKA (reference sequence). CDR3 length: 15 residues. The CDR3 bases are TGCAGTGCTAGTCCTCCCGGGACAGGGACCTACGAGCAGTACTTC. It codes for CSASPPGTGTYEQYF.

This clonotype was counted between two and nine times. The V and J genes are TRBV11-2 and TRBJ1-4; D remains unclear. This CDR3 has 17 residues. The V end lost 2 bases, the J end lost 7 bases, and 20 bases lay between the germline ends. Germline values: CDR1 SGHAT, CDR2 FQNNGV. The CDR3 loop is CASSLMVRYQGGEKLFF. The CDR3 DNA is TGTGCCAGCAGCTTAATGGTGAGATACCAAGGAGGTGAAAAACTGTTTTTT.

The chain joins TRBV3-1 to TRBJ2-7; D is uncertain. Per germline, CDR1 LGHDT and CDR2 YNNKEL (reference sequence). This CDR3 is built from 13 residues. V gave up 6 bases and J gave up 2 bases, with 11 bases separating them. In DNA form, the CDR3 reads TGTGCCAGCAGTTATGACAAGCCCTACGAGCAGTACTTC. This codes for CASSYDKPYEQYF.

The CDR3 loop is CASSETDRFGIAFF. Here the CDR3 DNA reads TGTGCCAGCAGCGAAACGGACAGGTTCGGTATTGCTTTCTTT. The chain couples TRBV6-1 to TRBJ1-1; the match to TRBD1 covers 7 bases. The CDR3 covers 14 residues. Germline CDR1 MNHNS, CDR2 SASEGT. Trimming at V came to 6 bases and at J to 11 bases, leaving 15 bases not matched to a gene.

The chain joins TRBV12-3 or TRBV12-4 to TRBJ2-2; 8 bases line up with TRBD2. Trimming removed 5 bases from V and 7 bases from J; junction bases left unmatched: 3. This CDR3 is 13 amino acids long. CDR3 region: CASSLRGVGELFF. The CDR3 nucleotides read TGTGCCAGCAGTCTGCGGGGGGTCGGGGAGCTGTTTTTT.

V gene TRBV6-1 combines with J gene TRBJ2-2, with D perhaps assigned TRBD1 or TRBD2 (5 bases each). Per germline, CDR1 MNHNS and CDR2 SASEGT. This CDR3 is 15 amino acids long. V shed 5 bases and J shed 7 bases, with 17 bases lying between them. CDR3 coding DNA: TGTGCCAGCAGTCCTCCCGGGACCCGGCACGGGGAGCTGTTTTTT. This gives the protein CASSPPGTRHGELFF.

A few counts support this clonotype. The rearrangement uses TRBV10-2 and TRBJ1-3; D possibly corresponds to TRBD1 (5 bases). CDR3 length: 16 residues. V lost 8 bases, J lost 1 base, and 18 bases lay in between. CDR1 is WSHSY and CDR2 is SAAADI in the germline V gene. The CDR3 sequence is CASHEWQGTSGNTIYF. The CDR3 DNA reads TGCGCCAGCCACGAGTGGCAGGGTACATCTGGAAACACCATATATTTT.

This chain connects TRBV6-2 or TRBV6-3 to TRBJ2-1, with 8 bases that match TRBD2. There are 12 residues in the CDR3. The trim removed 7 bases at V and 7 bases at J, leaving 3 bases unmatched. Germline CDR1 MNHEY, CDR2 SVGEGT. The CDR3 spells CASTIAGNEQFF. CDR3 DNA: TGTGCCAGCACTATAGCGGGAAATGAGCAGTTCTTC.

The CDR3 is CAWIRTGGNYGYTF. In nucleotides, the CDR3 is TGTGCCTGGATTCGGACAGGGGGGAACTATGGCTACACCTTC. This chain uses TRBV30 with TRBJ1-2; 10 bases agree with TRBD1. CDR3 length equals 14 residues. Germline CDR1 GTSNPN, CDR2 SVGIG (reference sequence). V shed 4 bases, J shed 2 bases, and the junction held 4 bases outside the gene matches. Drawing the rest from reference TRBV30 and TRBJ1-2, the complete variable domain is SQTIHQWPATLVQPVGSPLSLECTVEGTSNPNLYWYRQAAGRGLQLLFYSVGIGQISSEVPQNLSASRPQDRQFILSSKKLLLSDSGFYLCAWIRTGGNYGYTFGSGTRLTVV.

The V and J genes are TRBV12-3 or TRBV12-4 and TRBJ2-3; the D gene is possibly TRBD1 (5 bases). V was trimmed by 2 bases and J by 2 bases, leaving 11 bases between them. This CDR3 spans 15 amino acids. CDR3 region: CASSLNLQVTDTQYF. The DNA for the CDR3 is TGTGCCAGCAGTTTAAATTTACAGGTCACAGATACGCAGTATTTT.

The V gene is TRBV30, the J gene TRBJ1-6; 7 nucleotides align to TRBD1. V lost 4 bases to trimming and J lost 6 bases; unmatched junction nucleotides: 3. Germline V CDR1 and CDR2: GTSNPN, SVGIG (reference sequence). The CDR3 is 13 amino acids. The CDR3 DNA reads TGTGCCTGGAATCGACAGGGTAATTCACCCCTCCACTTT. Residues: CAWNRQGNSPLHF.